This passage covers 14 T cell receptor beta chains from one sample sequenced in a study of Ad26.COV2.S vaccination and SARS-CoV-2 variants. TCRdb's table, derived via immunoSEQ multiplex PCR, lists solely in-frame clones and lacks some. The sample lists 380,000 or so clones; around 89% were seen once. Stated treatment: over 15 received Ad26.COV2.S at low or high dose, single or two shots; roughly 5 received placebo; per-sample allocation not given. Material that was analyzed had been drawn on day 63 after the first vaccine or placebo injection. Specimen: peripheral blood, collected in a trial of Ad26.COV2.S vaccine versus placebo. The source of these receptors is a person between 18 and 65 years old who received the Ad26.COV2.S COVID-19 vaccine or a placebo.

The V call is TRBV7-9, the J call TRBJ1-2; D not resolved. This CDR3 spans 13 amino acids. Trimming shortened V by 0 bases and J by 6 bases, and 8 bases separated the two germline ends. Germline V CDR1 and CDR2: SEHNR, FQNEAQ (reference sequence). The CDR3 nucleotides read TGTGCCAGCAGCTTAGCCGGGCGTGATGGCTACACCTTC. It specifies CASSLAGRDGYTF.

V is TRBV10-3 and J is TRBJ1-1; D call uncertain. Germline lookup yields CDR1 ENHRY and CDR2 SYGVKD. This CDR3 comprises 16 residues. V was clipped by 0 bases and J by 4 bases, with 15 bases between them. In DNA form, the CDR3 reads TGTGCCATCAGTGAGTCGATCTGGCGGCGCGCCACTGAAGCTTTCTTT. This gives the protein CAISESIWRRATEAFF.

The V and J genes are TRBV6-5 and TRBJ2-1; the match to TRBD2 covers 11 bases. Per the germline V gene, CDR1 is MNHEY and CDR2 is SVGAGI. The ends lost 9 bases at V and 1 base at J; junction bases unmatched: 5. The CDR3 spans 15 residues. Here the CDR3 reads CASRGLAGSYNEQFF. CDR3 sequence (DNA): TGTGCCAGTCGCGGACTAGCGGGTTCCTACAATGAGCAGTTCTTC.

This chain connects TRBV7-3 to TRBJ2-2; 9 bases align to TRBD1. Trimming took 6 bases from V and 0 from J; bases not matched to a gene: 2. The CDR3 totals 15 residues. The V gene's germline CDR1 is SGHTA and CDR2 FQGTGA. The DNA of the CDR3 is TGTGCCAGCAGGACAGGGGGGACGAACACCGGGGAGCTGTTTTTT. Protein: CASRTGGTNTGELFF.

The chain carries TRBV7-2 and TRBJ2-1, with 14 bases aligning to TRBD2. Trimming at V came to 4 bases and at J to 0 bases, leaving 8 bases not matched to a gene. The germline V gene encodes CDR1 SGHTA and CDR2 FQGNSA. This CDR3 is 19 amino acids long. CDR3 sequence (DNA): TGTGCCAGCAGCTATCCGGGACTAGCGGGGGCAAGCTCCTACAATGAGCAGTTCTTC. Its protein product is CASSYPGLAGASSYNEQFF.

The rearrangement uses TRBV24-1 and TRBJ2-7; the D is unclear. This CDR3 region has 14 residues. Germline loops: CDR1 KGHDR, CDR2 SFDVKD. V was pared by 2 bases and J by 2 bases, with 9 bases between. DNA of the CDR3: TGTGCCACCAGTGATTCCCACAGACCCTACGAGCAGTACTTC. It yields the protein CATSDSHRPYEQYF.

This chain joins TRBV7-9 and TRBJ1-1; 10 bases agree with TRBD1. The germline gives CDR1 SEHNR, CDR2 FQNEAQ (reference sequence). The CDR3 consists of 14 residues. Trimming at V came to 6 bases and at J to 6 bases, leaving 7 bases not matched to a gene. CDR3 nucleotide sequence: TGTGCCAGCAGTATGACAGGGGGCGACGCTGAAGCTTTCTTT. It is translated as CASSMTGGDAEAFF.

The V and J genes are TRBV20-1 and TRBJ2-7; TRBD1 is a possible D gene (5 bases). Germline CDR1 reads DFQATT; CDR2 reads SNEGSKA (reference sequence). The CDR3 runs 13 residues. The V end lost 3 bases, the J end lost 0 bases, and 9 bases lay between the germline ends. The CDR3 coding sequence is TGCAGTGCTAGTCAGGGCATCTCCTACGAGCAGTACTTC. Its translation: CSASQGISYEQYF.

V usage is TRBV19 and J usage is TRBJ1-1, with 7 bases identical to TRBD1. V lost 5 bases, J lost 1 base, and 7 bases stayed unmatched. CDR3 size: 15 residues. Per the germline V gene, CDR1 is LNHDA and CDR2 is SQIVND (reference sequence). In nucleotides, the CDR3 is TGTGCCAGTAGTCTACGAGGGGGCAGGAACACTGAAGCTTTCTTT. As protein: CASSLRGGRNTEAFF. The full variable domain, its missing parts supplied by reference TRBV19 and TRBJ1-1, is DGGITQSPKYLFRKEGQNVTLSCEQNLNHDAMYWYRQDPGQGLRLIYYSQIVNDFQKGDIAEGYSVSREKKESFPLTVTSAQKNPTAFYLCASSLRGGRNTEAFFGQGTRLTVV.

The chain combines TRBV9 with TRBJ2-2; tentatively, D is TRBD1 (6 bases). The CDR3 contains 13 residues. V lost 3 bases, J lost 7 bases, and 10 bases lay in between. From germline, CDR1 is SGDLS and CDR2 YYNGEE. The CDR3 loop reads CASSGQAYGELFF. CDR3 bases: TGTGCCAGCAGCGGACAGGCATACGGGGAGCTGTTTTTT.

The chain uses TRBV9 and TRBJ2-5; 7 bases line up with TRBD1. V trimming: 0 bases; J trimming: 3 bases; junction bases outside the gene matches: 2. The CDR3 runs 14 residues. Germline CDR1 and CDR2: SGDLS and YYNGEE. CDR3 loop: CASSVDTGEETQYF. In nucleotides, the CDR3 is TGTGCCAGCAGCGTAGACACAGGGGAAGAGACCCAGTACTTC. The full variable domain, with the rest looked up from reference TRBV9 and TRBJ2-5, is DSGVTQTPKHLITATGQRVTLRCSPRSGDLSVYWYQQSLDQGLQFLIQYYNGEERAKGNILERFSAQQFPDLHSELNLSSLELGDSALYFCASSVDTGEETQYFGPGTRLLVL.

CDR3 in amino acids: CASSGSGISYNEQFF. In nucleotides, the CDR3 is TGTGCCAGCAGCGGTAGCGGGATCTCCTACAATGAGCAGTTCTTC. The V call is TRBV9, the J call TRBJ2-1, with TRBD2 matching over 8 bases. The germline V gene has CDR1 SGDLS and CDR2 YYNGEE. J lost 0 bases, V lost 3 bases, and 2 bases had no gene match. This CDR3 has 15 amino acids.

Of note for this clone: Other nucleotide sequences in the sample specify the same CDR3. This sequence joins TRBV12-3 or TRBV12-4 and TRBJ1-2; no definite D call. With 1 base removed from V and 2 bases from J, the gap between germline ends came to 5 bases. There are 13 residues in the CDR3. CDR3 region: CASSLGGNYGYTF. CDR3 in DNA: TGTGCCAGCAGTTTAGGAGGAAACTATGGCTACACCTTC.

This rearrangement joins TRBV19 to TRBJ2-2; 7 nucleotides line up with TRBD1. This CDR3 region has 19 residues. From germline, CDR1 is LNHDA and CDR2 SQIVND (reference sequence). Germline trimming cut 6 bases from V and 0 bases from J; bases unmatched to any gene: 16. DNA for the CDR3: TGTGCCAGTAGCCTCCGGGACAGATACCTTGAGACGAACACCGGGGAGCTGTTTTTT. This codes for CASSLRDRYLETNTGELFF.